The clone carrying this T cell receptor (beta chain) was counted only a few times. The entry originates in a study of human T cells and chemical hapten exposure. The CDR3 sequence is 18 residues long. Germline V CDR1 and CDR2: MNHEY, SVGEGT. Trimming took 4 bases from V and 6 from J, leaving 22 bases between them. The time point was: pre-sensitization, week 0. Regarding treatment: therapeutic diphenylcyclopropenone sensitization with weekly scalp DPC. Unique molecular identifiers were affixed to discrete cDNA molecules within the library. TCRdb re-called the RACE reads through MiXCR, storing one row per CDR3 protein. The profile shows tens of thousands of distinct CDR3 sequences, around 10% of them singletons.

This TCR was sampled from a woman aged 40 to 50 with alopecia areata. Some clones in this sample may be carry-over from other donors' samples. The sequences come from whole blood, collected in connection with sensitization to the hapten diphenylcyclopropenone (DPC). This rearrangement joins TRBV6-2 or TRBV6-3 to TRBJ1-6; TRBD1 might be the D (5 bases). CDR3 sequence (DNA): TGTGCCAGCAGTTCCCCTTCGAGGGGCGGGAGTGGTAATTCACCCCTCCACTTT. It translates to CASSSPSRGGSGNSPLHF.